This TCR beta chain was profiled in a study of regulatory T cells in long-lasting Graves disease. Germline lookup yields CDR1 LGHDT and CDR2 YNNKEL (reference sequence). Trimming cost V 5 bases and J 2 bases; bases outside gene matches: 9. The CDR3 totals 15 residues. Arm-PCR of CDR3 regions and iRepertoire HTBI primers were the basis on which TCR beta libraries were built. TCRdb reprocessed the multiplex PCR reads with MiXCR, giving one entry per CDR3 protein. The table has around 500,000 distinct CDR3 sequences, roughly 13% seen once. The time point: newly diagnosed GD, antithyroid drugs for less than 3 months. Making the TCR library involved RNA that had been extracted from PBMCs. Patients of an endocrinology department in Xi'an, China, were included. The same data also went into a second study, on T cells in Graves' hyperthyroidism and ophthalmopathy.

This chain links TRBV3-1 with TRBJ2-7, with TRBD1 identical over 7 bases. The sequence was obtained from a man aged 25 to 40 with Graves disease. Sequencing used peripheral blood mononuclear cells (PBMCs), obtained at new diagnosis, from a patient treated with antithyroid drugs. The CDR3 bases are TGTGCCAGCAGCGGTACCGGGACAGCCGCCTACGAGCAGTACTTC. Translating it yields CASSGTGTAAYEQYF.